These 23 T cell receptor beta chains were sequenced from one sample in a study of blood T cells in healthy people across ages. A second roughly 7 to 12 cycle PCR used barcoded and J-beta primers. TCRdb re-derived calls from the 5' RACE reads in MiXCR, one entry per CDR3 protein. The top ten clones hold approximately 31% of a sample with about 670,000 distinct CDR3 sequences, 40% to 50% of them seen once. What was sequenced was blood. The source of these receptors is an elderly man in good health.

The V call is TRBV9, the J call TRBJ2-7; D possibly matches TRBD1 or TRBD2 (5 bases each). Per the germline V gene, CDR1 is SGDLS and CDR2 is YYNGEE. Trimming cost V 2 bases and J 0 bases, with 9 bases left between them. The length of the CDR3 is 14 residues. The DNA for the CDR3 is TGTGCCAGCAGCGTCGACGGGGCCTCCTACGAGCAGTACTTC. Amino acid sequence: CASSVDGASYEQYF. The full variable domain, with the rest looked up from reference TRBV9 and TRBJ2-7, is DSGVTQTPKHLITATGQRVTLRCSPRSGDLSVYWYQQSLDQGLQFLIQYYNGEERAKGNILERFSAQQFPDLHSELNLSSLELGDSALYFCASSVDGASYEQYFGPGTRLTVT.

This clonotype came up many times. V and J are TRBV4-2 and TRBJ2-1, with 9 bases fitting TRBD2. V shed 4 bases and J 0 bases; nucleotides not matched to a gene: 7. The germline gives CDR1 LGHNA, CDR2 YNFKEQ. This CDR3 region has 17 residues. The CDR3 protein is CASSRGLRGGSYNEQFF. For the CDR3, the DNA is TGTGCCAGCAGCCGAGGCCTGCGGGGGGGCTCCTACAATGAGCAGTTCTTC.

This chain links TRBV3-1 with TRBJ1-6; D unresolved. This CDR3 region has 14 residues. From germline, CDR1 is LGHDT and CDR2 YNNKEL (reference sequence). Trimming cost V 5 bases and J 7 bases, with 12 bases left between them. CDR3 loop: CASSAQPGNSPLHF. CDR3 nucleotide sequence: TGTGCCAGCAGCGCTCAACCTGGGAATTCACCCCTCCACTTT.

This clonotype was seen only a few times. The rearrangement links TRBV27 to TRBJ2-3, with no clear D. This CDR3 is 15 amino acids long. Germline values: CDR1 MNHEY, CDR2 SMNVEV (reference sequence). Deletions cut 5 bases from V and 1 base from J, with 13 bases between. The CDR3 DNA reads TGTGCCAGCAGTCCGTTCCTGGGTGGCACAGATACGCAGTATTTT. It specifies CASSPFLGGTDTQYF.

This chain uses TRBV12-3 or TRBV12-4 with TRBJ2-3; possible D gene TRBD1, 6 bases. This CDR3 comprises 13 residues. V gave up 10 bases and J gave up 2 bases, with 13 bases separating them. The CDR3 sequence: CAIDRSSTDTQYF. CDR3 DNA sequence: TGTGCCATCGACAGGTCCTCCACAGATACGCAGTATTTT.

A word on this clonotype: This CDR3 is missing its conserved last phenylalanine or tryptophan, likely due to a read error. CDR3 nucleotide sequence: TGCAGCGTTGAGGAGTTCACAGGTACGCAGTATTCT. Translation gives CSVEEFTGTQYS. The rearrangement links TRBV29-1 to TRBJ2-3; D perhaps matches TRBD1 (5 bases). The CDR3 has 12 amino acids. Germline-derived CDR1 and CDR2 are SQVTM and ANQGSEA.

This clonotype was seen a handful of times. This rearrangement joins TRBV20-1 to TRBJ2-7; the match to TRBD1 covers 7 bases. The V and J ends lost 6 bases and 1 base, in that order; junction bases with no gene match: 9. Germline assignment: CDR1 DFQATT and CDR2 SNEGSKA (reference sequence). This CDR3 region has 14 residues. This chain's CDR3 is CSAPRTGGSYEQYF. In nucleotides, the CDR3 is TGCAGTGCCCCGCGGACAGGAGGTTCCTACGAGCAGTACTTC.

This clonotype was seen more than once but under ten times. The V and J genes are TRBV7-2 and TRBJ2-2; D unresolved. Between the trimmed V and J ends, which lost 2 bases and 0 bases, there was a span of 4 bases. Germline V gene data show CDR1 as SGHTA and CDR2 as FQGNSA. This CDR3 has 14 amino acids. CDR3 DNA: TGTGCCAGCAGCTTATATTCGAACACCGGGGAGCTGTTTTTT. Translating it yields CASSLYSNTGELFF. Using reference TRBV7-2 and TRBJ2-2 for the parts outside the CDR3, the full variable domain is GAGVSQSPSNKVTEKGKDVELRCDPISGHTALYWYRQSLGQGLEFLIYFQGNSAPDKSGLPSDRFSAERTGGSVSTLTIQRTQQEDSAVYLCASSLYSNTGELFFGEGSRLTVL.

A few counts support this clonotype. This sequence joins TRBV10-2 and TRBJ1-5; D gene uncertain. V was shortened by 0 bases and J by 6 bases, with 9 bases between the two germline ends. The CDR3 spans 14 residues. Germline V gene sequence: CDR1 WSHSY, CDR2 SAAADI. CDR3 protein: CASSESMGLQPQHF. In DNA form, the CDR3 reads TGCGCCAGCAGTGAGTCGATGGGCCTTCAGCCCCAGCATTTT.

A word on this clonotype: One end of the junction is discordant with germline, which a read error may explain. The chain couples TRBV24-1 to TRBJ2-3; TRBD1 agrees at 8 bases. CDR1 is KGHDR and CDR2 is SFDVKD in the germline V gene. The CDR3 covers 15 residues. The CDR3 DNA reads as TGTGCCTCCAGTGACCCCGGGACAGGAAAAGATACGCAGTATTTT. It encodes CASSDPGTGKDTQYF.

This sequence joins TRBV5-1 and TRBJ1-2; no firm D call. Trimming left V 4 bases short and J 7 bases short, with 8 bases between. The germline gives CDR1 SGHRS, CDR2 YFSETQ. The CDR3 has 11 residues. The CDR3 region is CASSNSRGYTF. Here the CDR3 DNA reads TGCGCCAGCAGCAATTCACGTGGCTACACCTTC.

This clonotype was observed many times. The CDR3, as DNA: TGTGCCAGTACCGACAAATACTATGGCTACACCTTC. Translating gives CASTDKYYGYTF. The chain carries TRBV19 and TRBJ1-2, with D unresolved. In germline, CDR1 is LNHDA, CDR2 SQIVND (reference sequence). The CDR3 runs 12 residues. Trimming left V 7 bases short and J 3 bases short, with 9 bases between.

As DNA, the CDR3 is TGTGCCAGCAGAGACAGAAATAATTCACCCCTCCACTTT. Translated, it gives CASRDRNNSPLHF. This chain links TRBV2 with TRBJ1-6, with D tentatively TRBD1 (5 bases). The V gene's germline CDR1 is SNHLY and CDR2 FYNNEI. CDR3 size: 13 residues. Trimming took off 6 bases at V and 5 bases at J, with 8 bases between the two ends.

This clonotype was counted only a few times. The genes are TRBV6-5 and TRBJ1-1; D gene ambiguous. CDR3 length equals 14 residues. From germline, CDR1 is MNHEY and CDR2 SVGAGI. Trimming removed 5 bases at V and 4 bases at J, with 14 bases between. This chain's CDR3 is CASSQPRASTEAFF. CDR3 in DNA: TGTGCCAGCAGTCAACCACGCGCCTCCACTGAAGCTTTCTTT.

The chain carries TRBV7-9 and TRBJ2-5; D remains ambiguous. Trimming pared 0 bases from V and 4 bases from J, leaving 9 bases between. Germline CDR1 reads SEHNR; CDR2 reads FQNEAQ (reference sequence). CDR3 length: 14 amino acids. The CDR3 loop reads CASSLALEVETQYF. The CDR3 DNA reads TGTGCCAGCAGCTTAGCGCTCGAGGTAGAGACCCAGTACTTC.

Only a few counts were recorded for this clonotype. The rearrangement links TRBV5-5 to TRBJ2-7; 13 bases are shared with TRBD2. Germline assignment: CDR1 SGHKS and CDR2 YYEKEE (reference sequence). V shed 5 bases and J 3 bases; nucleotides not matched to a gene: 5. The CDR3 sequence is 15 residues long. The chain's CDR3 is CASRVGLAGDYEQYF. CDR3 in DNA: TGTGCCAGCAGGGTCGGACTAGCGGGAGACTACGAGCAGTACTTC.

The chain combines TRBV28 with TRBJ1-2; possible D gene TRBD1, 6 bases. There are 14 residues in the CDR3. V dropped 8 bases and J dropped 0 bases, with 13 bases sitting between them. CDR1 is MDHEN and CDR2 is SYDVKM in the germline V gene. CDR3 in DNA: TGTGCCAGCGAGCCCGGGGGCGCTAACTATGGCTACACCTTC. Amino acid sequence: CASEPGGANYGYTF.

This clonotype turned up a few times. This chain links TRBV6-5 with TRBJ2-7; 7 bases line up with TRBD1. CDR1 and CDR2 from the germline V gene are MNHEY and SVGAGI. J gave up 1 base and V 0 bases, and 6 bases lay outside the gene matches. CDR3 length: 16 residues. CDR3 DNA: TGTGCCAGCAGTTACTCCGGGACAGCCGTTTCCTACGAGCAGTACTTC. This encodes CASSYSGTAVSYEQYF.

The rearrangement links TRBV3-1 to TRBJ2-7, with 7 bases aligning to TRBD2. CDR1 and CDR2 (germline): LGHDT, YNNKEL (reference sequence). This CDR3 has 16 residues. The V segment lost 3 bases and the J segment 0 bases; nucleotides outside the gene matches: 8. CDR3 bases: TGTGCCAGCAGCCAGGGGGGGGTAGCGCCCTCCTACGAGCAGTACTTC. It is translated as CASSQGGVAPSYEQYF.

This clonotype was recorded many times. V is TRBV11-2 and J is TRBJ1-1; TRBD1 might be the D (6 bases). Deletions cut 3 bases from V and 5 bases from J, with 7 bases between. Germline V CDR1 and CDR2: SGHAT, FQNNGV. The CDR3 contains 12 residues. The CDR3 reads CASSLRGTEAFF. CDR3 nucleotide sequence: TGTGCCAGCAGCTTGAGGGGGACTGAAGCTTTCTTT.

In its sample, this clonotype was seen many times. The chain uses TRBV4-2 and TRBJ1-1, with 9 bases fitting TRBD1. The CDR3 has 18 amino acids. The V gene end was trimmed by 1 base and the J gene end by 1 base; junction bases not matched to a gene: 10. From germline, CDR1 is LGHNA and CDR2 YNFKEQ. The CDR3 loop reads CASSQGPRTGAGNTEAFF. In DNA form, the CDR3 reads TGTGCCAGCAGCCAAGGCCCCCGGACAGGGGCGGGGAACACTGAAGCTTTCTTT.

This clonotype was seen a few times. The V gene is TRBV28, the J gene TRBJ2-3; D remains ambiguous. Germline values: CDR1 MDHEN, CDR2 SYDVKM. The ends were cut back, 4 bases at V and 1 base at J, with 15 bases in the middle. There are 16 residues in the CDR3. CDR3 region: CASSYLGLGGTDTQYF. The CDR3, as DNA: TGTGCCAGCAGTTATTTGGGCCTCGGTGGCACAGATACGCAGTATTTT.

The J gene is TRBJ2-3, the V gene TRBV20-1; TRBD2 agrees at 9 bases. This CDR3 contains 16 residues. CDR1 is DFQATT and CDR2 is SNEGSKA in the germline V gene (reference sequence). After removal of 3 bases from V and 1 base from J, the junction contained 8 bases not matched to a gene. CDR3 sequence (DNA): TGCAGTGCTAGTACCGCGGTAGCGGGAGGCACAGATACGCAGTATTTT. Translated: CSASTAVAGGTDTQYF.